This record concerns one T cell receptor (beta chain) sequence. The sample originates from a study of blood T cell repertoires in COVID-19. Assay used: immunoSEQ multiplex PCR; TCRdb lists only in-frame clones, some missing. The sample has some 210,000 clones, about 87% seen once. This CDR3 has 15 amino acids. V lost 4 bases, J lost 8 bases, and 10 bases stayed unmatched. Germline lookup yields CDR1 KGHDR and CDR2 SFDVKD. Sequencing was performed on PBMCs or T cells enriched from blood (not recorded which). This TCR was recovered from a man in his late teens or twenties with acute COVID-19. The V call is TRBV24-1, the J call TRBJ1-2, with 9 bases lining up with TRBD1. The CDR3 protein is CATSDPGTGFEGYTF. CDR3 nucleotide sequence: TGTGCCACCAGTGACCCCGGGACAGGGTTTGAGGGCTACACCTTC.